This is a list of T cell receptor beta chains from one sample in a study of regulatory T cells in long-lasting Graves disease. Using its own MiXCR run on the multiplex PCR reads, TCRdb lists one record per CDR3 protein. The sample comprises under 500,000 distinct CDR3 sequences, about 20% of which are singletons, and about a fifth rests with the top ten. Sequenced material: peripheral blood mononuclear cells (PBMCs), taken when the disease was refractory, from a patient treated with antithyroid drugs. Source of these receptors: a female donor with Graves disease. Each CDR3 is given with its conserved first and last residue. Fields, in order: V gene, J gene, clone size, D gene, CDR3 protein, CDR3 DNA. The D gene is left open where the match is weak. Expanded clones get a size class; other rows say once, few or many, or leave the size out.

v_call: TRBV30
j_call: TRBJ1-1
clone_size: few
d_call: .
cdr3_aa: CAWSGRPHGGTEAFF
cdr3_nt: TGTGCCTGGAGTGGGAGACCCCACGGAGGCACTGAAGCTTTCTTT

v_call: TRBV7-2
j_call: TRBJ2-7
clone_size: many
d_call: TRBD2
cdr3_aa: CASSFSWASGGLSYEQYF
cdr3_nt: TGTGCCAGCAGCTTTAGTTGGGCTAGCGGGGGGTTGTCCTACGAGCAGTACTTC

v_call: TRBV9
j_call: TRBJ2-2
clone_size: many
d_call: .
cdr3_aa: CASSEDLNTGELFF
cdr3_nt: TGTGCCAGCAGCGAGGACCTGAACACCGGGGAGCTGTTTTTT

v_call: TRBV6-1
j_call: TRBJ2-5
clone_size: many
d_call: .
cdr3_aa: CASSEAGWGTQYF
cdr3_nt: TGTGCCAGCAGTGAAGCGGGATGGGGGACCCAGTACTTC

v_call: TRBV11-2
j_call: TRBJ2-5
clone_size: .
d_call: TRBD2
cdr3_aa: CASTKGTSGRETQYF
cdr3_nt: TGTGCCAGCACCAAAGGGACTAGCGGGCGAGAGACCCAGTACTTC

v_call: TRBV2
j_call: TRBJ2-3
clone_size: few
d_call: .
cdr3_aa: CASSVQGTTDTQYF
cdr3_nt: TGTGCCAGCAGTGTTCAGGGGACCACAGATACGCAGTATTTT

v_call: TRBV7-9
j_call: TRBJ1-1
clone_size: .
d_call: .
cdr3_aa: CANTPLGSKNTEAFF
cdr3_nt: TGTGCCAACACCCCCCTCGGCAGCAAGAACACTGAAGCTTTCTTT

v_call: TRBV7-9
j_call: TRBJ2-1
clone_size: few
d_call: TRBD2
cdr3_aa: CASSAPSSGREFF
cdr3_nt: TGTGCCAGCAGCGCCCCGAGTAGCGGGAGGGAGTTCTTC

v_call: TRBV28
j_call: TRBJ2-2
clone_size: .
d_call: .
cdr3_aa: CASSPTSDTGELFF
cdr3_nt: TGTGCCAGCAGCCCGACGAGCGACACCGGGGAGCTGTTTTTT

v_call: TRBV12-3/TRBV12-4
j_call: TRBJ2-7
clone_size: few
d_call: .
cdr3_aa: CASSHIGRATYEQYF
cdr3_nt: TGTGCCAGCAGTCATATCGGCAGGGCCACCTACGAGCAGTACTTC

v_call: TRBV27
j_call: TRBJ2-2
clone_size: .
d_call: .
cdr3_aa: CASSFATNTGELFF
cdr3_nt: TGTGCCAGCAGTTTCGCCACGAACACCGGGGAGCTGTTTTTT

v_call: TRBV20-1
j_call: TRBJ2-7
clone_size: few
d_call: TRBD2
cdr3_aa: CSAEREGLYEQYF
cdr3_nt: TGCAGTGCTGAGCGGGAGGGCCTCTACGAGCAGTACTTC

v_call: TRBV7-8
j_call: TRBJ2-7
clone_size: few
d_call: .
cdr3_aa: CASSLAGLGVSYEQYF
cdr3_nt: TGTGCCAGCAGCTTAGCTGGGTTGGGGGTCTCTTACGAGCAGTACTTC

v_call: TRBV27
j_call: TRBJ2-3
clone_size: few
d_call: TRBD1
cdr3_aa: CASSLSPTGGTQYF
cdr3_nt: TGTGCCAGCAGTTTATCGCCGACAGGGGGTACGCAGTATTTT

v_call: TRBV12-3/TRBV12-4
j_call: TRBJ2-7
clone_size: many
d_call: .
cdr3_aa: CASSPAEVSYEQYF
cdr3_nt: TGTGCCAGCAGCCCCGCTGAGGTATCCTACGAGCAGTACTTC

v_call: TRBV27
j_call: TRBJ2-7
clone_size: few
d_call: .
cdr3_aa: CASSLYEGTSRDEQYF
cdr3_nt: TGTGCCAGCAGTTTATATGAGGGCACCAGTCGAGATGAGCAGTACTTC

v_call: TRBV20-1
j_call: TRBJ2-5
clone_size: many
d_call: .
cdr3_aa: CSANGVFQETQYF
cdr3_nt: TGCAGTGCTAACGGGGTATTCCAAGAGACCCAGTACTTC

v_call: TRBV28
j_call: TRBJ1-6
clone_size: many
d_call: TRBD1
cdr3_aa: CASTGQGNSPLHF
cdr3_nt: TGTGCCAGTACGGGACAGGGAAATTCACCCCTCCACTTT

v_call: TRBV10-3
j_call: TRBJ2-2
clone_size: many
d_call: TRBD2
cdr3_aa: CAISGRADGGELFF
cdr3_nt: TGTGCCATCAGCGGGAGGGCCGACGGCGGGGAGCTGTTTTTT

v_call: TRBV7-2
j_call: TRBJ2-7
clone_size: .
d_call: .
cdr3_aa: CASSLPRDDYEQYF
cdr3_nt: TGTGCCAGCAGCTTGCCCAGGGATGACTACGAGCAGTACTTC

v_call: TRBV9
j_call: TRBJ2-1
clone_size: few
d_call: .
cdr3_aa: CASSSRTVESDNEQFF
cdr3_nt: TGTGCCAGCAGCTCAAGGACGGTAGAGAGTGACAATGAGCAGTTCTTC

v_call: TRBV27
j_call: TRBJ2-7
clone_size: few
d_call: .
cdr3_aa: CASSLSGISYEQYF
cdr3_nt: TGTGCCAGCAGTTTATCTGGGATATCCTACGAGCAGTACTTC

v_call: TRBV6-4
j_call: TRBJ1-1
clone_size: .
d_call: .
cdr3_aa: CASSAGANTEAFF
cdr3_nt: TGTGCCAGCAGCGCCGGGGCTAACACTGAAGCTTTCTTT

v_call: TRBV29-1
j_call: TRBJ1-1
clone_size: once
d_call: TRBD1
cdr3_aa: CSVERQGPIF
cdr3_nt: TGCAGCGTTGAAAGACAGGGACCAATTTTT

v_call: TRBV7-3
j_call: TRBJ2-3
clone_size: .
d_call: TRBD1
cdr3_aa: CASSLMGQGEDITQYF
cdr3_nt: TGTGCCAGCAGCTTAATGGGACAGGGGGAAGACATTACGCAGTATTTT

v_call: TRBV7-2
j_call: TRBJ2-7
clone_size: few
d_call: TRBD2
cdr3_aa: CASSLMGRRLAGVPHEQYF
cdr3_nt: TGTGCCAGCAGCTTAATGGGACGTCGGTTAGCGGGAGTTCCCCACGAGCAGTACTTC

v_call: TRBV30
j_call: TRBJ2-4
clone_size: many
d_call: .
cdr3_aa: CAWSEDNENIQYF
cdr3_nt: TGTGCCTGGAGTGAGGACAACGAAAACATTCAGTACTTC

v_call: TRBV27
j_call: TRBJ2-2
clone_size: few
d_call: TRBD2
cdr3_aa: CASSLWGLEVGTGELFF
cdr3_nt: TGTGCCAGCAGTTTATGGGGACTAGAGGTGGGAACCGGGGAGCTGTTTTTT

v_call: TRBV3-1
j_call: TRBJ2-6
clone_size: .
d_call: .
cdr3_aa: CASSQWGSGANVLTF
cdr3_nt: TGTGCCAGCAGCCAATGGGGTTCTGGGGCCAACGTCCTGACTTTC

v_call: TRBV7-8
j_call: TRBJ1-3
clone_size: .
d_call: TRBD1
cdr3_aa: CASSSGGSGNTIYF
cdr3_nt: TGTGCCAGCAGCTCAGGGGGCTCTGGAAACACCATATATTTT

v_call: TRBV5-4
j_call: TRBJ1-2
clone_size: few
d_call: .
cdr3_aa: CASSLVDLGFYGYTF
cdr3_nt: TGTGCCAGCAGCTTGGTGGATTTGGGGTTCTATGGCTACACCTTC

v_call: TRBV19
j_call: TRBJ2-7
clone_size: few
d_call: .
cdr3_aa: CASTWGPHSYEQYF
cdr3_nt: TGTGCCAGTACTTGGGGACCTCACTCCTACGAGCAGTACTTC

v_call: TRBV15
j_call: TRBJ2-2
clone_size: few
d_call: TRBD2
cdr3_aa: CATSRVGAGSRTGELFF
cdr3_nt: TGTGCCACCAGCAGAGTGGGAGCGGGATCGCGCACCGGGGAGCTGTTTTTT

v_call: TRBV28
j_call: TRBJ2-5
clone_size: many
d_call: .
cdr3_aa: CASSPWGSGIRETQYF
cdr3_nt: TGTGCCAGCAGTCCCTGGGGTAGTGGAATCCGGGAGACCCAGTACTTC

v_call: TRBV19
j_call: TRBJ2-7
clone_size: few
d_call: .
cdr3_aa: CASSGRGNEQYF
cdr3_nt: TGTGCCAGTAGTGGACGAGGGAACGAGCAGTACTTC

v_call: TRBV6-1
j_call: TRBJ2-2
clone_size: few
d_call: TRBD2
cdr3_aa: CASRLSGGTGELFF
cdr3_nt: TGTGCCAGCAGACTTAGCGGGGGCACCGGGGAGCTGTTTTTT

v_call: TRBV20-1
j_call: TRBJ1-5
clone_size: many
d_call: .
cdr3_aa: CSAREGARQPQHF
cdr3_nt: TGCAGTGCTAGAGAGGGGGCCCGGCAGCCCCAGCATTTT

v_call: TRBV30
j_call: TRBJ2-5
clone_size: .
d_call: .
cdr3_aa: CAWSPRLGETQYF
cdr3_nt: TGTGCCTGGAGTCCCCGTCTCGGGGAGACCCAGTACTTC

v_call: TRBV29-1
j_call: TRBJ2-1
clone_size: .
d_call: TRBD1
cdr3_aa: CSVEDRDRMFYNEQFF
cdr3_nt: TGCAGCGTTGAAGATCGGGACAGGATGTTCTACAATGAGCAGTTCTTC

v_call: TRBV9
j_call: TRBJ1-3
clone_size: few
d_call: TRBD1
cdr3_aa: CASSFSGGQGAGNTIYF
cdr3_nt: TGTGCCAGCAGCTTTAGTGGAGGACAGGGGGCAGGAAACACCATATATTTT

v_call: TRBV9
j_call: TRBJ1-1
clone_size: .
d_call: .
cdr3_aa: CASSADQWGTEAFF
cdr3_nt: TGTGCCAGCAGCGCCGATCAATGGGGCACTGAAGCTTTCTTT

v_call: TRBV12-3/TRBV12-4
j_call: TRBJ2-2
clone_size: few
d_call: TRBD2
cdr3_aa: CASSVLGLAVSNTGELFF
cdr3_nt: TGTGCCAGCAGCGTCCTCGGACTAGCTGTATCGAACACCGGGGAGCTGTTTTTT

v_call: TRBV5-1
j_call: TRBJ2-7
clone_size: .
d_call: .
cdr3_aa: CASSLARGDLYEQYF
cdr3_nt: TGCGCCAGCAGCTTGGCGCGTGGAGATCTCTACGAGCAGTACTTC

v_call: TRBV3-1
j_call: TRBJ2-2
clone_size: .
d_call: .
cdr3_aa: CASSQFLSGSRDRYTGELFF
cdr3_nt: TGCGCCAGCAGCCAATTCCTCTCGGGGTCCCGCGACCGATACACCGGGGAGCTGTTTTTT

v_call: TRBV11-2
j_call: TRBJ2-1
clone_size: .
d_call: .
cdr3_aa: CASSLQGVGEQFF
cdr3_nt: TGTGCCAGCAGCCTCCAGGGAGTAGGGGAGCAGTTCTTC

v_call: TRBV7-2
j_call: TRBJ2-7
clone_size: .
d_call: .
cdr3_aa: CASSGTPEGEQYF
cdr3_nt: TGTGCCAGCAGCGGGACCCCTGAGGGCGAGCAGTACTTC

v_call: TRBV12-3/TRBV12-4
j_call: TRBJ2-7
clone_size: many
d_call: .
cdr3_aa: CASSLSGEQYF
cdr3_nt: TGTGCCAGCAGTTTGTCCGGCGAGCAGTACTTC

v_call: TRBV10-3
j_call: TRBJ2-7
clone_size: .
d_call: TRBD2
cdr3_aa: CATRGLAREQYF
cdr3_nt: TGTGCCACCCGAGGACTAGCACGCGAGCAGTACTTC

v_call: TRBV15
j_call: TRBJ2-5
clone_size: many
d_call: .
cdr3_aa: CATSRDMAQETQYF
cdr3_nt: TGTGCCACCAGCAGAGACATGGCCCAAGAGACCCAGTACTTC

v_call: TRBV7-2
j_call: TRBJ2-7
clone_size: .
d_call: .
cdr3_aa: CASSPGLSVEQYF
cdr3_nt: TGTGCCAGCAGCCCCGGACTATCCGTTGAGCAGTACTTC

v_call: TRBV28
j_call: TRBJ1-4
clone_size: many
d_call: TRBD1
cdr3_aa: CASKDTGTGATNEKLFF
cdr3_nt: TGTGCCAGCAAGGACACCGGGACAGGGGCAACTAATGAAAAACTGTTTTTT

v_call: TRBV3-1
j_call: TRBJ1-1
clone_size: .
d_call: .
cdr3_aa: CASSRGVTNEAFF
cdr3_nt: TGTGCCAGCAGCCGAGGTGTAACAAATGAAGCTTTCTTT

v_call: TRBV19
j_call: TRBJ2-4
clone_size: many
d_call: TRBD1
cdr3_aa: CASSKGTALAKNIQYF
cdr3_nt: TGTGCCAGTAGTAAAGGGACAGCCCTAGCCAAAAACATTCAGTACTTC

v_call: TRBV5-1
j_call: TRBJ2-5
clone_size: few
d_call: .
cdr3_aa: CASSPRRQVQETQYF
cdr3_nt: TGCGCCAGCAGCCCCCGGAGGCAGGTTCAAGAGACCCAGTACTTC